This T cell receptor (beta chain) appears in the sequencing data of a study of cytomegalovirus exposure and HLA in healthy donors. Primers: 60 Vbeta forward and 13 Jbeta reverse. Using immunoSEQ multiplex PCR, the repertoire was profiled, and TCRdb retains in-frame clones only, with some absent. The sample gives about 90,000 clones, more than 55% of which show up once; around 5.5% is in the top ten. Unrecorded immune exposure was likely among donors, who were nominally healthy when sampled. The study's findings and limits: In a later analysis, several top co-occurrence clusters appeared linked to parvovirus B19, influenza, CMV and Epstein-Barr virus. The investigators catalogued 164 TCR beta chains as cytomegalovirus-associated.

As concerns this clone: The antigen is undetermined.

This clonotype originated in a woman aged 25-40 years in good health and CMV-seropositive. Sequencing input: PBMCs.

CDR3 nucleotide sequence: TGTGCCAGCAGCGTCTCTCTAGCGGGGAACACCGGGGAGCTGTTTTTT. Translated: CASSVSLAGNTGELFF. V usage is TRBV9 and J usage is TRBJ2-2; 8 bases fit TRBD2. V lost 2 bases to trimming and J lost 1 base; unmatched junction nucleotides: 4. The germline CDR1 and CDR2 sequences are SGDLS and YYNGEE. CDR3 length: 16 amino acids. Variable domain in full (rest from reference TRBV9 and TRBJ2-2): DSGVTQTPKHLITATGQRVTLRCSPRSGDLSVYWYQQSLDQGLQFLIQYYNGEERAKGNILERFSAQQFPDLHSELNLSSLELGDSALYFCASSVSLAGNTGELFFGEGSRLTVL.